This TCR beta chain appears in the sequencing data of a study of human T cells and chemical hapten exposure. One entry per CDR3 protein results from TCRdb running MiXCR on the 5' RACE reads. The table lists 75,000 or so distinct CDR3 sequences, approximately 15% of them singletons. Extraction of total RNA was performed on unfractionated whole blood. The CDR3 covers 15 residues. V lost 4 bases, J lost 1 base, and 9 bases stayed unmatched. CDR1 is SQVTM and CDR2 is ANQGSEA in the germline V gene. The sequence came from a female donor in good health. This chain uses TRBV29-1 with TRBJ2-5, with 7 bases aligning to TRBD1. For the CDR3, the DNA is TGCAGCGTTGTGCAAGTCCAGGGGGTCCAAGAGACCCAGTACTTC. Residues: CSVVQVQGVQETQYF. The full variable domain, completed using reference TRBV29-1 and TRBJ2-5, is SAVISQKPSRDICQRGTSLTIQCQVDSQVTMMFWYRQQPGQSLTLIATANQGSEATYESGFVIDKFPISRPNLTFSTLTVSNMSPEDSSIYLCSVVQVQGVQETQYFGPGTRLLVL.